This entry concerns a single TCR beta chain. The data were taken from a study of blood T cells in healthy people across ages. Total RNA, at least 5 micrograms per sample, came from PBMCs. Using a J-beta primer mix together with a sample-barcoded 5' primer, a second PCR was run for roughly 6 to 11 cycles. TCRdb redid the calling of the 5' RACE reads with MiXCR, one entry per CDR3 protein. The data hold almost 1 million distinct CDR3 sequences, with roughly 51% observed a single time. V trimming: 3 bases; J trimming: 11 bases; junction bases outside the gene matches: 11. The length of the CDR3 is 13 residues. In germline, CDR1 is DFQATT, CDR2 SNEGSKA (reference sequence).

This clonotype was sampled from a woman aged 55-70 years in good health. The sequenced sample was blood. The V call is TRBV20-1, the J call TRBJ2-5; the match to TRBD1 covers 8 bases. CDR3 DNA sequence: TGCAGTGCTAGCGAAGGGACAGGCAGGGAGCAGTACTTC. Translation gives CSASEGTGREQYF.